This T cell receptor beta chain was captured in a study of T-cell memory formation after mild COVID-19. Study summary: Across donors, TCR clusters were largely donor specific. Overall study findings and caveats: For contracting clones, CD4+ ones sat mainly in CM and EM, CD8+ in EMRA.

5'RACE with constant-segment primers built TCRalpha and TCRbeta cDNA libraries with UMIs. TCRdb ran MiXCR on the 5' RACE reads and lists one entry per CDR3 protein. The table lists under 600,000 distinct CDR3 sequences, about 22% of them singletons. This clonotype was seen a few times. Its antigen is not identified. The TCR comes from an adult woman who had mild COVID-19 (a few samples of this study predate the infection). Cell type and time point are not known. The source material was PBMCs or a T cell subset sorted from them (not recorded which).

The CDR3 region is CASSWDRVTSNQPQHF. The CDR3 DNA sequence: TGTGCCAGCAGCTGGGACAGGGTTACTAGCAATCAGCCCCAGCATTTT. The chain carries TRBV5-5 and TRBJ1-5, with 9 nucleotides matching TRBD1. CDR1 and CDR2 from the germline V gene are SGHKS and YYEKEE (reference sequence). With V trimmed by 3 bases and J by 0 bases, 4 bases remained unmatched. The CDR3 is 16 residues long.